This TCR beta chain was sequenced in a study of lymphopenia after photon versus proton radiotherapy. Points from the study as a whole: Photon-treated patients lost naive T cells and TCR diversity; proton-treated stayed stable. Oligoclonal CD8+ Temra expansion after nadir drove photon patients' diversity drop. Larger post-nadir TCR diversity loss correlated inversely with survival in deceased patients.

Generated by immunoSEQ multiplex PCR, the TCRdb table keeps only in-frame clones and is missing some. Among about 16,000 clones, more than 85% were seen once, and the ten largest hold 55% to 60%. Comment on this clone: The antigen is undetermined.

CDR3 length: 21 residues. The sample here was peripheral blood, taken from a patient treated with proton-based radiotherapy. The sequence was collected from a woman in her fifties or sixties with cholangiocarcinoma. Some clones in this sample may be carry-over from other donors' samples. The rearrangement uses TRBV21-1 and TRBJ1-1. TRBV21-1 is shown as a pseudogene. CDR3 DNA sequence: TGTGCCAGCAGCAAAGCGTTAAAGGGGATGTGGCAGGGAGGGATGAACACTGAAGCTTTCTTT. Encoded protein: CASSKALKGMWQGGMNTEAFF.